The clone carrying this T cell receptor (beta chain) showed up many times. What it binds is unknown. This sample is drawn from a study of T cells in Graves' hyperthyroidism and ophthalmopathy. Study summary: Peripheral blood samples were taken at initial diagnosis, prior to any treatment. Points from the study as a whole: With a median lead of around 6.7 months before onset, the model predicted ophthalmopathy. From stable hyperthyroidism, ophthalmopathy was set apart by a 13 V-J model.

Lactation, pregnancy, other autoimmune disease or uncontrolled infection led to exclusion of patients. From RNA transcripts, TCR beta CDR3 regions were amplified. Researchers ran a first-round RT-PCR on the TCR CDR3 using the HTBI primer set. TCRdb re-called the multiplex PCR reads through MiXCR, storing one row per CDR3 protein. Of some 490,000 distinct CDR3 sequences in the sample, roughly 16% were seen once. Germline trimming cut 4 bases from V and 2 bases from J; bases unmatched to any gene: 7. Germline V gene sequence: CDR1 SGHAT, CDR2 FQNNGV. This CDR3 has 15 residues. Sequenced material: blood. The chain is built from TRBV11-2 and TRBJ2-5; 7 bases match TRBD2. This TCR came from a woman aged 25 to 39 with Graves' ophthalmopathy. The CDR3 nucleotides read TGTGCCAGCAGCTCGACCGGGACTATACAAGAGACCCAGTACTTC. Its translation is CASSSTGTIQETQYF.